The 23 T cell receptor beta chains in this list originate from one sample, sequenced in a study of shared clonotypes between healthy human individuals. The protocol was immunoSEQ multiplex PCR, while the TCRdb copy is restricted to in-frame clones and leaves out a portion. The sample lists hundreds of thousands of clones, about 96% occurring once. Terminally differentiated effector memory CD45RA+ cells were excluded by CCR7 positive selection of CD45RO-negative cells. Sequenced material: naive CD8+ T cells sorted from blood. These receptors were taken from a man younger than 45 in good health.

The V call is TRBV5-4, the J call TRBJ2-7, with D perhaps TRBD1 (6 bases). The length of the CDR3 is 13 residues. Trimming shortened V by 4 bases and J by 3 bases, and 11 bases separated the two germline ends. CDR1 SGHNT and CDR2 YYREEE come from the germline V gene (reference sequence). CDR3 sequence reads: CASSDRTDYEQYF. CDR3 bases: TGTGCCAGCAGCGATAGGACAGACTACGAGCAGTACTTC.

The rearrangement joins TRBV6-5 to TRBJ2-4; D possibly matches TRBD1 or TRBD2 (5 bases each). The CDR3 extends over 13 amino acids. Trimming removed 7 bases at V and 7 bases at J, with 14 bases between. CDR1 and CDR2 (germline): MNHEY, SVGAGI. The CDR3 DNA reads TGTGCCAGCATGGGGGAAGGTGGGAACATTCAGTACTTC. Residues: CASMGEGGNIQYF.

The V gene is TRBV4-1, the J gene TRBJ2-3; the match to TRBD2 covers 13 bases. The CDR3 length is 17 residues. Germline-derived CDR1 and CDR2 are MGHRA and YSYEKL. The junction had 8 bases not matched to a gene; V was cut back by 4 bases and J by 4 bases. The CDR3 reads CASSPESGLAGPDTQYF. The CDR3 bases are TGCGCCAGCAGCCCCGAATCGGGACTAGCGGGACCAGATACGCAGTATTTT.

The chain joins TRBV29-1 to TRBJ1-2; TRBD1 matches at 8 bases. This CDR3 is 13 amino acids long. J lost 5 bases, V lost 0 bases, and 2 bases had no gene match. Germline V lookup: CDR1 SQVTM, CDR2 ANQGSEA. This CDR3 reads CSVEERTGYGYTF. The CDR3 DNA follows: TGCAGCGTTGAAGAAAGGACAGGGTATGGCTACACCTTC.

On this clone itself: Other DNA sequences in this specimen translate into the identical CDR3. The J gene is TRBJ2-1, the V gene TRBV7-9; unclear D gene. CDR1 is SEHNR and CDR2 is FQNEAQ in the germline V gene (reference sequence). V lost 0 bases and J 9 bases, leaving 3 bases between the germline ends. CDR3 length equals 11 residues. The CDR3 nucleotides are TGTGCCAGCAGCTTAGCCAGTGAGCAGTTCTTC. This gives the protein CASSLASEQFF.

V gene TRBV28 combines with J gene TRBJ2-7; 8 nucleotides match TRBD1. The V and J ends lost 4 bases and 4 bases, in that order; junction bases with no gene match: 18. CDR1 is MDHEN, CDR2 SYDVKM, per germline. The CDR3 covers 18 residues. The CDR3 nucleotides read TGTGCCAGCAGTTCCTCTAGGGACAGGTTAAAAGGGGATTACGAGCAGTACTTC. This translates into CASSSSRDRLKGDYEQYF.

V is TRBV27 and J is TRBJ2-1; 8 bases fit TRBD2. The CDR3 consists of 14 residues. Per the germline V gene, CDR1 is MNHEY and CDR2 is SMNVEV (reference sequence). With V trimmed by 6 bases and J by 4 bases, 5 bases remained unmatched. CDR3 in amino acids: CASRRAGEYNEQFF. The DNA for the CDR3 is TGTGCCAGCAGAAGAGCGGGAGAGTACAATGAGCAGTTCTTC.

This CDR3 reads CASSMGLAVYNEQFF. Here the CDR3 DNA reads TGTGCCAGTAGTATGGGCCTAGCGGTTTACAATGAGCAGTTCTTC. The genes are TRBV19 and TRBJ2-1; TRBD2 agrees at 7 bases. J was trimmed by 4 bases and V by 3 bases; bases with no gene match: 6. This CDR3 spans 15 amino acids. From germline, CDR1 is LNHDA and CDR2 SQIVND (reference sequence).

Worth noting for this clone: The same CDR3 arises from other DNA sequences in this sample as well. The rearrangement links TRBV7-9 to TRBJ2-6, with a weak D call TRBD1 (6 bases). Per the germline V gene, CDR1 is SEHNR and CDR2 is FQNEAQ (reference sequence). The CDR3 runs 15 residues. V was clipped by 3 bases and J by 4 bases, with 10 bases between them. The CDR3 bases are TGTGCCAGCAGCTTCGCAGGGGCCGGGGCCAACGTCCTGACTTTC. This sequence encodes CASSFAGAGANVLTF.

The rearrangement uses TRBV6-5 and TRBJ2-3, with 7 positions matching TRBD1. Losses at the gene ends were 6 bases for V and 3 bases for J; bases not matched to a gene: 9. Germline-derived CDR1 and CDR2 are MNHEY and SVGAGI. The length of the CDR3 is 15 residues. The CDR3 is CASSPEGQWTDTQYF. The CDR3 bases are TGTGCCAGCAGCCCCGAGGGACAGTGGACAGATACGCAGTATTTT.

The gene calls are TRBV28 and TRBJ2-2; tentatively, D is TRBD2 (6 bases). The CDR3 consists of 12 residues. Trimming shortened V by 8 bases and J by 4 bases, and 8 bases separated the two germline ends. CDR1 is MDHEN and CDR2 is SYDVKM in the germline V gene. The CDR3, as DNA: TGTGCCAGCCGGGAGTTCACCGGGGAGCTGTTTTTT. It codes for CASREFTGELFF.

The chain links TRBV7-6 to TRBJ1-3; tentatively, D is TRBD1 (5 bases). The CDR3 has 17 amino acids. V lost 7 bases to trimming and J lost 1 base, with 20 bases between them. CDR1 and CDR2 from the germline V gene are SGHVS and FNYEAQ. CDR3 loop: CASTQLPGGASGNTIYF. CDR3 sequence (DNA): TGTGCCAGCACTCAACTTCCCGGGGGAGCTTCTGGAAACACCATATATTTT.

V gene TRBV28 combines with J gene TRBJ2-5; 10 bases agree with TRBD2. With V trimmed by 2 bases and J by 4 bases, 4 bases remained unmatched. The CDR3 has 15 residues. CDR1 is MDHEN, CDR2 SYDVKM, per germline. The CDR3 region is CASSLGGLARETQYF. The CDR3 nucleotides read TGTGCCAGCAGTTTAGGGGGACTAGCGAGAGAGACCCAGTACTTC.

The chain is built from TRBV7-8 and TRBJ1-1; 7 bases line up with TRBD1. The CDR3 extends over 19 amino acids. Germline assignment: CDR1 SGHVS and CDR2 FQNEAQ. V shed 2 bases and J 6 bases; nucleotides not matched to a gene: 21. The CDR3, as DNA: TGTGCCAGCAGCTTATCCCCATTTTGGAGAGACAGGGTTGCAGCTGAAGCTTTCTTT. Its translation is CASSLSPFWRDRVAAEAFF. The whole variable domain, filled in from reference TRBV7-8 and TRBJ1-1, reads GAGVSQSPRYKVAKRGQDVALRCDPISGHVSLFWYQQALGQGPEFLTYFQNEAQLDKSGLPSDRFFAERPEGSVSTLKIQRTQQEDSAVYLCASSLSPFWRDRVAAEAFFGQGTRLTVV.

The chain's CDR3 is CASSSDRGRATNEKLFF. CDR3 bases: TGTGCCAGCAGTTCGGACAGGGGGAGGGCAACTAATGAAAAACTGTTTTTT. The chain has TRBV28 and TRBJ1-4; 10 bases line up with TRBD1. This CDR3 is 17 amino acids long. V lost 4 bases, J lost 0 bases, and 5 bases stayed unmatched. The V gene's germline CDR1 is MDHEN and CDR2 SYDVKM.

V and J are TRBV9 and TRBJ2-2; possible D gene TRBD1, 6 bases. V lost 6 bases and J lost 5, with 14 bases in between. Per the germline V gene, CDR1 is SGDLS and CDR2 is YYNGEE. The CDR3 loop spans 14 amino acids. CDR3 region: CASTIGGGTGELFF. The DNA of the CDR3 is TGTGCCAGCACCATAGGGGGTGGAACCGGGGAGCTGTTTTTT.

V gene TRBV30 combines with J gene TRBJ2-7; D is perhaps TRBD1 (6 bases). The V gene lost 3 bases and the J gene lost 5 bases, with 17 bases spanning the gap. Germline V gives CDR1 GTSNPN, CDR2 SVGIG (reference sequence). This CDR3 is built from 14 residues. CDR3 in amino acids: CAWSQRDIPDEQYF. The CDR3 coding sequence is TGTGCCTGGAGCCAAAGGGACATCCCCGACGAGCAGTACTTC.

About this clone: Other DNA sequences within the sample encode an identical CDR3. This chain links TRBV4-3 with TRBJ1-1; no reliable D call. The germline V and J ends were trimmed by 0 bases and 0 bases, with 5 bases remaining between them. The length of the CDR3 is 14 residues. Germline loops: CDR1 LGHNA, CDR2 YSLEER. The DNA of the CDR3 is TGCGCCAGCAGCCAAGACCGAGTGAACACTGAAGCTTTCTTT. It codes for CASSQDRVNTEAFF.

This clone was detected only once. The V gene is TRBV29-1, the J gene TRBJ2-7; no clear D gene. V was cut by 4 bases and J by 6 bases, with 13 bases left in between. The V gene's germline CDR1 is SQVTM and CDR2 ANQGSEA. This CDR3 spans 12 amino acids. CDR3 DNA sequence: TGCAGCGTTGTTCAGGTGGGCCGCGAGCAGTACTTC. It codes for CSVVQVGREQYF.

The V call is TRBV11-2, the J call TRBJ2-5, with D unresolved. Trimming cost V 1 base and J 5 bases, with 11 bases left between them. CDR3 length: 14 residues. Germline-derived CDR1 and CDR2 are SGHAT and FQNNGV. The CDR3 is CASSLVPGGETQYF. The CDR3 DNA follows: TGTGCCAGCAGCTTAGTCCCAGGTGGGGAGACCCAGTACTTC. The variable domain in full, completed from reference TRBV11-2 and TRBJ2-5, reads EAGVAQSPRYKIIEKRQSVAFWCNPISGHATLYWYQQILGQGPKLLIQFQNNGVVDDSQLPKDRFSAERLKGVDSTLKIQPAKLEDSAVYLCASSLVPGGETQYFGPGTRLLVL.

CDR3 region: CATTPDTVSSYEQYF. CDR3 sequence (DNA): TGTGCCACCACTCCGGACACCGTGAGCTCCTACGAGCAGTACTTC. The J gene is TRBJ2-7, the V gene TRBV15; perhaps TRBD1 as D (5 bases). The germline V gene has CDR1 LNHNV and CDR2 YYDKDF (reference sequence). V dropped 7 bases and J dropped 0 bases, with 16 bases sitting between them. The length of the CDR3 is 15 residues.

V and J are TRBV18 and TRBJ2-1; a weak D match, TRBD2 (6 bases). Trimming shortened V by 2 bases and J by 8 bases, and 22 bases separated the two germline ends. The CDR3 sequence is 17 residues long. Germline CDR1 and CDR2: KGHSH and LQKENI. The CDR3 DNA follows: TGTGCCAGCTCACCAGGAGGAATAGCGGAAGTCCGGCATGAGCAGTTCTTC. Encoded protein: CASSPGGIAEVRHEQFF.

For this clone: The junction shows a germline mismatch at one end, possibly a read error. The V gene is TRBV2, the J gene TRBJ2-7, with 9 bases identical to TRBD1. Germline CDR1 SNHLY, CDR2 FYNNEI. The CDR3 covers 15 residues. The CDR3 loop reads CASSPAGQGPAGIPF. The CDR3, as DNA: TGTGCCAGCAGTCCTGCGGGACAGGGTCCGGCGGGAATTCCATTC.